Given below is one T cell receptor beta chain in context. The antigen remains undetermined. These data come from a study of shared clonotypes between healthy human individuals. General study findings and limits: Estimated richness was generally greater in naive than memory subsets.

The CDR3 contains 13 residues. Trimming left V 0 bases short and J 8 bases short, with 10 bases between. Germline assignment: CDR1 MNHEY and CDR2 SMNVEV (reference sequence). TCRdb keeps only in-frame clones here, not all; method: immunoSEQ multiplex PCR. Of 2,500,000 or so clones listed, more than 80% were seen once; the top ten hold roughly 0.14%. Specimen: naive CD4+ T cells sorted from blood. Documented subset: CD45RA+ positively selected. This sequence was found in a man aged 18 to 30 in good health. V is TRBV27 and J is TRBJ1-2; the D is unclear. For the CDR3, the DNA is TGTGCCAGCAGTTTATCGGAAATAGGGGGCTACACCTTC. It is translated as CASSLSEIGGYTF.